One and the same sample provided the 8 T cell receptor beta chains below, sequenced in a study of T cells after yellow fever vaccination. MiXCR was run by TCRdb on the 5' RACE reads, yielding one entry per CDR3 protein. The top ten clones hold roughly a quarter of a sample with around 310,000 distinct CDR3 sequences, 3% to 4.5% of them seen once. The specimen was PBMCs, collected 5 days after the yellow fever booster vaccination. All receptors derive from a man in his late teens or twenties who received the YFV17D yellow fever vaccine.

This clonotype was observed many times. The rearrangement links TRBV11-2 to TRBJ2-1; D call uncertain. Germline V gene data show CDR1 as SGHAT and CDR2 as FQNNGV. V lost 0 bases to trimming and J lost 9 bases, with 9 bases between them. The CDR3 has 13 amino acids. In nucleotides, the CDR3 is TGTGCCAGCAGCTTAGATCTTATGGGTGAGCAGTTCTTC. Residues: CASSLDLMGEQFF.

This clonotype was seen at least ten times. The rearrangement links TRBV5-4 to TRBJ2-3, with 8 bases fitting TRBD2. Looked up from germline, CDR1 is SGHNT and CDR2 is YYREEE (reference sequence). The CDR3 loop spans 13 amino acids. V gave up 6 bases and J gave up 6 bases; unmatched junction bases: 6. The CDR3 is CASKNSGVDTQYF. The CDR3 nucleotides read TGTGCCAGCAAGAATAGCGGGGTGGATACGCAGTATTTT.

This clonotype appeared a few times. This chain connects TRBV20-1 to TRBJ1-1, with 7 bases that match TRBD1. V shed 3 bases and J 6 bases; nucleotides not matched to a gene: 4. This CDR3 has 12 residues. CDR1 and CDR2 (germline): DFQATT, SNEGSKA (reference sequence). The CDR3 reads CSASRQGPEAFF. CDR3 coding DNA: TGCAGTGCTAGTAGACAGGGCCCTGAAGCTTTCTTT.

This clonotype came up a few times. Here the CDR3 reads CASSHRGTAPSGANVLTF. DNA of the CDR3: TGTGCCAGCAGTCACCGAGGGACAGCTCCCTCTGGGGCCAACGTCCTGACTTTC. This chain uses TRBV6-2 or TRBV6-3 with TRBJ2-6, with 7 nucleotides matching TRBD1. The junction had 10 bases not matched to a gene; V was cut back by 5 bases and J by 0 bases. Germline V lookup: CDR1 MNHEY, CDR2 SVGEGT. This CDR3 region has 18 residues.

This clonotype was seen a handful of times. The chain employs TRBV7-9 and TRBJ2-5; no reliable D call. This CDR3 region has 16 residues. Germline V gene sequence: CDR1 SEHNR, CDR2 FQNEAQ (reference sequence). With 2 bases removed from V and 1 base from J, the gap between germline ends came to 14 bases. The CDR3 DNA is TGTGCCAGCAGCTTAACCCCGTCTACCCCCCAAGAGACCCAGTACTTC. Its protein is CASSLTPSTPQETQYF.

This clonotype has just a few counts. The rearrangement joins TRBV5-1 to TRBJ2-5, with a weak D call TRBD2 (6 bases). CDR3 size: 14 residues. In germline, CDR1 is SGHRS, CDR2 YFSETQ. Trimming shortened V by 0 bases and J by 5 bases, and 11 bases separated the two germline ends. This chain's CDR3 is CASSLEWGRETQYF. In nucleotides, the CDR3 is TGCGCCAGCAGCTTGGAATGGGGGAGGGAGACCCAGTACTTC.

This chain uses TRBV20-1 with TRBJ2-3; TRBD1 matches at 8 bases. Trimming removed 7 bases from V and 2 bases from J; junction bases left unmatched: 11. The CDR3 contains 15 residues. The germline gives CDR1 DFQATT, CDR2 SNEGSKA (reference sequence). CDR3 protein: CSGHRGTSTTDTQYF. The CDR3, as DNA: TGCAGTGGGCACAGGGGGACATCCACCACAGATACGCAGTATTTT.

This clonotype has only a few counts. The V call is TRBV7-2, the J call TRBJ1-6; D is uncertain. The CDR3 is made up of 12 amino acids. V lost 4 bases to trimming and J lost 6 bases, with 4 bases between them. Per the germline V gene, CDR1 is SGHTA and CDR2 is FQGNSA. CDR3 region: CASSSLNSPLHF. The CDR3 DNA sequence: TGTGCCAGCAGCTCGCTTAATTCACCCCTCCACTTT.